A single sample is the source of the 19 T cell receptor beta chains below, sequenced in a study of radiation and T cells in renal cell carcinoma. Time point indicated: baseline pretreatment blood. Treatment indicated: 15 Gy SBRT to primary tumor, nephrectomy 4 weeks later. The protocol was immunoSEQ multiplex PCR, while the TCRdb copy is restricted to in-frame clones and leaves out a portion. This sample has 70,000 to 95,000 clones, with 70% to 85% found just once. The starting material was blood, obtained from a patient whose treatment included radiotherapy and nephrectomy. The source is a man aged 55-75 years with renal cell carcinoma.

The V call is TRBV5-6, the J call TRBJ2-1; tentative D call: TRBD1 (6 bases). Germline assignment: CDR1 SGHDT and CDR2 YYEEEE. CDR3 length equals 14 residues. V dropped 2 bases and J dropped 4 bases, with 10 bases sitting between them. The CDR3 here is CASSFQGPYNEQFF. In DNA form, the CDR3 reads TGTGCCAGCAGCTTTCAGGGGCCATACAATGAGCAGTTCTTC.

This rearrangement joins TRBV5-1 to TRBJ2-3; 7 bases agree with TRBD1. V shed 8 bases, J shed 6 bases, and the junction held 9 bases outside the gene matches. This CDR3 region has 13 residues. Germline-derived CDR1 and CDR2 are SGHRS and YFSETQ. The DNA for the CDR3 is TGCGCCAGTACGACAGGGTTAGGTGATACGCAGTATTTT. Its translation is CASTTGLGDTQYF. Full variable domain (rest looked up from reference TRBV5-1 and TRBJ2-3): KAGVTQTPRYLIKTRGQQVTLSCSPISGHRSVSWYQQTPGQGLQFLFEYFSETQRNKGNFPGRFSGRQFSNSRSEMNVSTLELGDSALYLCASTTGLGDTQYFGPGTRLTVL.

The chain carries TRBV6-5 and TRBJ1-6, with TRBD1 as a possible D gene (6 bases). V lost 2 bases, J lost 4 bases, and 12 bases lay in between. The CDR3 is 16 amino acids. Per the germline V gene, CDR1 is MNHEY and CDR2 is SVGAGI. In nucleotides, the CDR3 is TGTGCCAGCAGTTACGGGCAGGGGAGATATAATTCACCCCTCCACTTT. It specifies CASSYGQGRYNSPLHF.

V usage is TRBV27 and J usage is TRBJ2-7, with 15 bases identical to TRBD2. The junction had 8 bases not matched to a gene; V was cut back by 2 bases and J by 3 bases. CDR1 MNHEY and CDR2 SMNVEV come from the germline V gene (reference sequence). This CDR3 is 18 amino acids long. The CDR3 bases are TGTGCCAGCAGTTTAAGGGGACTAGCGGGAGGATCCAACTACGAGCAGTACTTC. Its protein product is CASSLRGLAGGSNYEQYF.

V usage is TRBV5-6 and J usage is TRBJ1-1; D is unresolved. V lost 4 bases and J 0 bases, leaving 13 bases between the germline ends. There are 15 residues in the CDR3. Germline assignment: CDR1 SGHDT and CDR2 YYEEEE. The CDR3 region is CASSRDFPMNTEAFF. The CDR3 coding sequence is TGTGCCAGCAGCCGGGATTTCCCCATGAACACTGAAGCTTTCTTT.

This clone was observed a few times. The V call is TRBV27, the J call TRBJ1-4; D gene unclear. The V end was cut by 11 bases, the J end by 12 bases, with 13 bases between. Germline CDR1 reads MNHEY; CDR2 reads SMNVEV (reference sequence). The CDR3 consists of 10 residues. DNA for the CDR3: TGTGCCCAGACGGAAGAACAACTGTTTTTT. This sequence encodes CAQTEEQLFF.

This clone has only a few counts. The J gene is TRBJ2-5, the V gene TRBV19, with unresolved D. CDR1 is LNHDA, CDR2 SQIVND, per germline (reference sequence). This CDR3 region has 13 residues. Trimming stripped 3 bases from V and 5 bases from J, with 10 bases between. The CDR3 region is CASSIDFSETQYF. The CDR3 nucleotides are TGTGCCAGTAGTATCGATTTTAGTGAGACCCAGTACTTC.

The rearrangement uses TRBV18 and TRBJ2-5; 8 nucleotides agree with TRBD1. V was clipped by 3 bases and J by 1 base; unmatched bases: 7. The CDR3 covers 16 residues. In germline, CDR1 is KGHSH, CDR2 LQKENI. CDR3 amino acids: CASSPLKTGAQETQYF. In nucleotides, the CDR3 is TGTGCCAGCTCACCCCTAAAGACAGGGGCCCAAGAGACCCAGTACTTC. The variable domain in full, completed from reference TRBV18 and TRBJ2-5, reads NAGVMQNPRHLVRRRGQEARLRCSPMKGHSHVYWYRQLPEEGLKFMVYLQKENIIDESGMPKERFSAEFPKEGPSILRIQQVVRGDSAAYFCASSPLKTGAQETQYFGPGTRLLVL.

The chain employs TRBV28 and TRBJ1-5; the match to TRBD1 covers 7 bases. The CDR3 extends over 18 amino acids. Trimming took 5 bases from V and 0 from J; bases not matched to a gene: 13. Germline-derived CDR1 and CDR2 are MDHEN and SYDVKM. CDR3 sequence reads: CASSDLGQMLYSNQPQHF. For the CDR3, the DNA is TGTGCCAGCAGTGATCTGGGACAGATGCTTTATAGCAATCAGCCCCAGCATTTT.

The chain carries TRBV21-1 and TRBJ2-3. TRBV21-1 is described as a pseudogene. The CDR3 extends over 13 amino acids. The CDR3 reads CASTTTTTDTQYF. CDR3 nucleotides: TGTGCCAGCACCACGACCACCACAGATACGCAGTATTTT.

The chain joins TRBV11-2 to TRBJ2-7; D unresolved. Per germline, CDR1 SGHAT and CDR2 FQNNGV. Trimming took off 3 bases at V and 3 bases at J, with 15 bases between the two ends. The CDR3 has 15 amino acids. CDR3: CASSFSRSENYEQYF. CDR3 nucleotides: TGTGCCAGCAGCTTCTCGAGGAGTGAAAACTACGAGCAGTACTTC.

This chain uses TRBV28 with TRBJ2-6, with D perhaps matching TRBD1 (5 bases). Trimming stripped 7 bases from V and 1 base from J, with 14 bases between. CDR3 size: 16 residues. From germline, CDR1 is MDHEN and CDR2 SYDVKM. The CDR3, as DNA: TGTGCCAGCACGTGGCAGGGTGCATCTGGGGCCAACGTCCTGACTTTC. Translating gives CASTWQGASGANVLTF. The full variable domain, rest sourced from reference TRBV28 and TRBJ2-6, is DVKVTQSSRYLVKRTGEKVFLECVQDMDHENMFWYRQDPGLGLRLIYFSYDVKMKEKGDIPEGYSVSREKKERFSLILESASTNQTSMYLCASTWQGASGANVLTFGAGSRLTVL.

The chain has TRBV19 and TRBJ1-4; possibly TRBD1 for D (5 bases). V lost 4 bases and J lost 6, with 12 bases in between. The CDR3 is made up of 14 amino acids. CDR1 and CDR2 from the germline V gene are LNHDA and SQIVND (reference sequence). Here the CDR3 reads CASSRGAVDEKLFF. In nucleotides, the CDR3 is TGTGCCAGTAGTAGAGGGGCCGTTGATGAAAAACTGTTTTTT.

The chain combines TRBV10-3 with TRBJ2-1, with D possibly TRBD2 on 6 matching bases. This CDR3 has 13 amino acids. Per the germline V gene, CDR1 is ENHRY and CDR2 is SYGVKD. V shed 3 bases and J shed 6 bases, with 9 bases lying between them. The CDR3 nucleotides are TGTGCCATCAGTGACTTCGGGAGCAATGAGCAGTTCTTC. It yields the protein CAISDFGSNEQFF.

CDR3: CASSYRPTTDTQYF. The DNA of the CDR3 is TGTGCCAGCAGTTACCGGCCCACCACAGATACGCAGTATTTT. The V call is TRBV6-6, the J call TRBJ2-3; the D is unclear. This CDR3 comprises 14 residues. V was trimmed by 2 bases and J by 2 bases, leaving 8 bases between them. The germline V gene encodes CDR1 MNHNY and CDR2 SVGAGI (reference sequence).

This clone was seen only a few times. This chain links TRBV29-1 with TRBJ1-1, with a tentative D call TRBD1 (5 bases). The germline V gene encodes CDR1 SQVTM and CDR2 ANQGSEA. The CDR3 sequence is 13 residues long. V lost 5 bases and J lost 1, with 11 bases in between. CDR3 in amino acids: CSVSRQQNTEAFF. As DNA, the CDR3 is TGCAGCGTTTCGCGACAGCAGAACACTGAAGCTTTCTTT. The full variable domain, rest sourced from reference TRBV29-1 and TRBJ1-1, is SAVISQKPSRDICQRGTSLTIQCQVDSQVTMMFWYRQQPGQSLTLIATANQGSEATYESGFVIDKFPISRPNLTFSTLTVSNMSPEDSSIYLCSVSRQQNTEAFFGQGTRLTVV.

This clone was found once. This CDR3 reads CASSSWDSPHMRETQYF. Written as DNA, the CDR3 is TGTGCCAGCAGCTCCTGGGACAGCCCGCATATGAGGGAGACCCAGTACTTC. The chain recombines TRBV7-2 with TRBJ2-5; 7 nucleotides align to TRBD1. CDR1 is SGHTA, CDR2 FQGNSA, per germline. The CDR3 is made up of 17 amino acids. J gave up 5 bases and V 4 bases, and 16 bases lay outside the gene matches.

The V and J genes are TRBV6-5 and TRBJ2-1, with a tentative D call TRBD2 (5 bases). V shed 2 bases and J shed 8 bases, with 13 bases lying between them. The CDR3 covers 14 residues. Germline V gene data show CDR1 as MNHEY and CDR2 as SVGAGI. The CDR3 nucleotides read TGTGCCAGCAGTTACCGGGCCGAGGGATATGAGCAGTTCTTC. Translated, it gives CASSYRAEGYEQFF.

CDR3 nucleotide sequence: TGTGCCAGCAGTTGGGGACAGGGGGCAGGCGAGCAGTACTTC. Translated, it gives CASSWGQGAGEQYF. V is TRBV6-5 and J is TRBJ2-7; 12 nucleotides match TRBD1. This CDR3 comprises 14 residues. Germline trimming cut 4 bases from V and 6 bases from J; bases unmatched to any gene: 4. Germline assignment: CDR1 MNHEY and CDR2 SVGAGI.